These 19 T cell receptor beta chains were sequenced from one sample in a study of OX40 agonist ivuxolimab in advanced cancers. Preparation of the library involved the immunoSEQ multiplex PCR assay. TCRdb took this table from immuneACCESS and kept in-frame rearrangements with V and J called. Such tables lack part of the clones; where checked against another copy, unresolved V genes explain under half of the gap, and the rest is unexplained. Within this sample are about 36,000 clones, with about 70% of them counted one time only. Clones ranked in the top ten supply around 18% of the sample. The sample consisted of CD4+ or CD8+ T cells sorted from blood, taken in a trial of the OX40 agonist ivuxolimab. These receptors came from an adult with an advanced solid tumor such as melanoma, head and neck, liver or kidney cancer.

The chain is built from TRBV19 and TRBJ1-5; D gene ambiguous. Germline V gives CDR1 LNHDA, CDR2 SQIVND (reference sequence). There are 16 residues in the CDR3. V was trimmed by 0 bases and J by 2 bases, leaving 11 bases between them. The CDR3 coding sequence is TGTGCCAGTAGTATAGATGCGGGTTATGGCAATCAGCCCCAGCATTTT. Amino acid sequence: CASSIDAGYGNQPQHF.

This clone was observed a few times. The chain couples TRBV7-9 to TRBJ2-2; 9 bases fit TRBD1. This CDR3 has 16 amino acids. V shed 5 bases and J 7 bases; nucleotides not matched to a gene: 11. The germline gives CDR1 SEHNR, CDR2 FQNEAQ (reference sequence). The CDR3 bases are TGTGCCAGCAGCCTTCCCGGACAGGGGCGCGTCGGGGAGCTGTTTTTT. This codes for CASSLPGQGRVGELFF.

V usage is TRBV30 and J usage is TRBJ1-1, with D perhaps matching TRBD1 (6 bases). This CDR3 spans 16 amino acids. Germline V gene data show CDR1 as GTSNPN and CDR2 as SVGIG (reference sequence). Trimming removed 0 bases at V and 0 bases at J, with 14 bases between. The CDR3 DNA sequence: TGTGCCTGGAGTGTACGGGGGCCGGACATGAACACTGAAGCTTTCTTT. Translating gives CAWSVRGPDMNTEAFF.

The J gene is TRBJ2-7, the V gene TRBV27, with 7 bases lining up with TRBD1. This CDR3 region has 14 residues. V lost 5 bases to trimming and J lost 6 bases; unmatched junction nucleotides: 10. Germline-derived CDR1 and CDR2 are MNHEY and SMNVEV (reference sequence). CDR3 sequence: CASSAPGQRSEQYF. As DNA, the CDR3 is TGTGCCAGCAGTGCCCCGGGACAGCGGTCCGAGCAGTACTTC.

The V and J genes are TRBV7-2 and TRBJ1-6; possible D gene TRBD1, 5 bases. Germline V lookup: CDR1 SGHTA, CDR2 FQGNSA. The CDR3 is 16 residues long. V lost 1 base and J lost 9, with 16 bases in between. This CDR3 reads CASSLERGSIRSPLHF. For the CDR3, the DNA is TGTGCCAGCAGCTTAGAACGGGGCAGCATTCGTTCACCCCTCCACTTT.

J is TRBJ1-5 and V is TRBV5-4; the D is unclear. Germline lookup yields CDR1 SGHNT and CDR2 YYREEE (reference sequence). V was clipped by 4 bases and J by 2 bases, with 22 bases between them. The CDR3 is made up of 18 amino acids. CDR3 amino acids: CASSLGWLEGGGNQPQHF. The CDR3, as DNA: TGTGCCAGCAGCCTCGGTTGGTTAGAGGGCGGGGGCAATCAGCCCCAGCATTTT.

The V gene is TRBV7-9, the J gene TRBJ2-3; TRBD2 agrees at 7 bases. This CDR3 contains 16 residues. Trimming at V came to 1 base and at J to 5 bases, leaving 9 bases not matched to a gene. Germline CDR1 reads SEHNR; CDR2 reads FQNEAQ (reference sequence). The CDR3 nucleotides are TGTGCCAGCAGCTTAGGGCGGGCGGGGGTGAGAGATACGCAGTATTTT. Its protein product is CASSLGRAGVRDTQYF.

This clone is deemed medium-sized. This rearrangement joins TRBV1 to TRBJ1-2; TRBD1, the D gene given by the table, was not confirmed from the DNA. TRBV1 is a listed pseudogene. The CDR3 spans 18 residues. The CDR3 DNA follows: TGCACCAGCAGCCAAGATAAGAACAGGGGGCATCGCAACTATGGCTACACCTTC. Amino acid sequence: CTSSQDKNRGHRNYGYTF.

For this clone: Other DNA sequences of this sample code for an identical CDR3. J is TRBJ1-6 and V is TRBV5-6; D is unclear. Germline values: CDR1 SGHDT, CDR2 YYEEEE. Trimming pared 2 bases from V and 6 bases from J, leaving 9 bases between. The CDR3 sequence is 14 residues long. The CDR3 DNA reads TGTGCCAGCAGCTTCCGGGCCGTTAATTCACCCCTCCACTTT. Amino acids: CASSFRAVNSPLHF.

The chain links TRBV21-1 to TRBJ1-1; the D call of TRBD1 is as the table states it, not checked on the DNA. TRBV21-1 is a listed pseudogene. The CDR3 is 15 amino acids. The CDR3 protein is CASSNETGWGTEAFF. The CDR3 region has the DNA TGTGCCAGCAGCAACGAAACAGGGTGGGGCACTGAAGCTTTCTTT.

The V call is TRBV20-1, the J call TRBJ2-5, with TRBD2 as a possible D gene (6 bases). Germline CDR1 DFQATT, CDR2 SNEGSKA (reference sequence). This CDR3 is built from 10 residues. V was pared by 3 bases and J by 7 bases, with 6 bases between. CDR3 residues: CSARGGTQYF. The CDR3 DNA sequence: TGCAGTGCTAGGGGGGGGACCCAGTACTTC.

V and J are TRBV9 and TRBJ2-3; 8 nucleotides agree with TRBD2. This CDR3 spans 17 amino acids. With V trimmed by 3 bases and J by 2 bases, 11 bases remained unmatched. Per the germline V gene, CDR1 is SGDLS and CDR2 is YYNGEE. CDR3 DNA sequence: TGTGCCAGCAGCGGGGGGACTAGTGTTCTTTTCACAGATACGCAGTATTTT. Protein sequence: CASSGGTSVLFTDTQYF.

The chain links TRBV7-2 to TRBJ1-1; maybe TRBD1 (5 bases). This CDR3 spans 15 amino acids. Looked up from germline, CDR1 is SGHTA and CDR2 is FQGNSA. V shed 2 bases and J shed 3 bases, with 13 bases lying between them. DNA of the CDR3: TGTGCCAGCAGCTTAAAGGCGGACATGGACACTGAAGCTTTCTTT. Protein product: CASSLKADMDTEAFF.

This chain uses TRBV5-1 with TRBJ2-7, with D perhaps TRBD1 (5 bases). The CDR3 contains 15 residues. Germline V CDR1 and CDR2: SGHRS, YFSETQ. The V end lost 4 bases, the J end lost 5 bases, and 19 bases lay between the germline ends. The CDR3, as DNA: TGCGCCAGCAGCGCCATCGCAACACAGGCGAACGAGCAGTACTTC. Translated: CASSAIATQANEQYF.

The genes are TRBV5-5 and TRBJ2-7; 10 bases fit TRBD2. Germline V gives CDR1 SGHKS, CDR2 YYEKEE (reference sequence). The ends lost 1 base at V and 2 bases at J; junction bases unmatched: 0. This CDR3 region has 14 residues. Here the CDR3 reads CASSLLAGAYEQYV. The CDR3 nucleotides are TGTGCCAGCAGCTTGCTAGCGGGGGCCTACGAGCAGTACGTC.

The rearrangement links TRBV5-6 to TRBJ2-7; D possibly matches TRBD1 or TRBD2 (5 bases each). This CDR3 has 13 residues. The germline V and J ends were trimmed by 0 bases and 6 bases, with 10 bases remaining between them. Germline V gene lookup returns CDR1 SGHDT and CDR2 YYEEEE. DNA for the CDR3: TGTGCCAGCAGCTTGGCGTCAGGGACCGAGCAGTACTTC. Residues: CASSLASGTEQYF.

A few counts support this clone. The genes are TRBV5-1 and TRBJ2-7, with 7 nucleotides matching TRBD2. The CDR3 totals 15 residues. Germline CDR1 and CDR2: SGHRS and YFSETQ. V dropped 0 bases and J dropped 0; count of bases not matched to a gene: 3. The CDR3 bases are TGCGCCAGCAGCTTGGAAGCGGGGAGCTCCTACGAGCAGTACTTC. This encodes CASSLEAGSSYEQYF. The entire variable domain, with the rest obtained from reference TRBV5-1 and TRBJ2-7, is as follows: KAGVTQTPRYLIKTRGQQVTLSCSPISGHRSVSWYQQTPGQGLQFLFEYFSETQRNKGNFPGRFSGRQFSNSRSEMNVSTLELGDSALYLCASSLEAGSSYEQYFGPGTRLTVT.

The V gene is TRBV5-8, the J gene TRBJ1-1; no clear D gene. Trimming cost V 2 bases and J 0 bases, with 5 bases left between them. Looked up from germline, CDR1 is SGHTS and CDR2 is YDEGEE. The CDR3 consists of 13 residues. CDR3 sequence reads: CASSLGLNTEAFF. In DNA, the CDR3 is TGTGCCAGCAGCTTAGGCCTGAACACTGAAGCTTTCTTT.

This chain uses TRBV10-3 with TRBJ1-1, with TRBD1 as a possible D gene (5 bases). V gave up 8 bases and J gave up 0 bases, with 10 bases separating them. This CDR3 is built from 13 residues. Germline CDR1 reads ENHRY; CDR2 reads SYGVKD. CDR3 sequence reads: CAIRDSMNTEAFF. The CDR3 region has the DNA TGTGCCATCCGCGACAGCATGAACACTGAAGCTTTCTTT.